What follows describes a single T cell receptor beta chain. Its antigen is unidentified. The data derive from a study of CXCR3-negative and CXCR3-positive naive CD8 T cells. Study-wide background: Per-library TRB read counts averaged about 1.5 +/- 0.3 million, adding up to 130 million to 150 million in total.

Points from the study as a whole: Against CXCR3-negative naive cells, CXCR3-positive naive cells showed more hydrophobic TRB CDR3s. Comparably high diversity marked both naive subsets, whereas memory CD8+ cells had much lower diversity. Within a donor, both naive subsets shared TRBV-TRBJ usage, unlike memory cells.

It was by 5' RACE with UMI labels that the TRB cDNA libraries were prepared. TCRdb reanalyzed the 5' RACE reads, giving one entry per CDR3 protein sequence and no DNA. This sample's table has over 100,000 distinct CDR3 sequences. This CDR3 spans 14 amino acids. The germline V gene has CDR1 SGHAT and CDR2 FQDESV (reference sequence). The genes are TRBV11-1 and TRBJ2-7; TCRdb's assignment of TRBD1 cannot be checked, as there is no DNA. The source is a human donor in good health. Some clones in this sample may be carry-over from other donors' samples. Source material: naive CXCR3- CD8+ T cells from blood. Sample subset: CD45RO-CCR7+CD27+CD95- naive CD8+ T cells lacking CXCR3 (TNR3-). This chain's CDR3 is CASSLHGTNYEQYF.